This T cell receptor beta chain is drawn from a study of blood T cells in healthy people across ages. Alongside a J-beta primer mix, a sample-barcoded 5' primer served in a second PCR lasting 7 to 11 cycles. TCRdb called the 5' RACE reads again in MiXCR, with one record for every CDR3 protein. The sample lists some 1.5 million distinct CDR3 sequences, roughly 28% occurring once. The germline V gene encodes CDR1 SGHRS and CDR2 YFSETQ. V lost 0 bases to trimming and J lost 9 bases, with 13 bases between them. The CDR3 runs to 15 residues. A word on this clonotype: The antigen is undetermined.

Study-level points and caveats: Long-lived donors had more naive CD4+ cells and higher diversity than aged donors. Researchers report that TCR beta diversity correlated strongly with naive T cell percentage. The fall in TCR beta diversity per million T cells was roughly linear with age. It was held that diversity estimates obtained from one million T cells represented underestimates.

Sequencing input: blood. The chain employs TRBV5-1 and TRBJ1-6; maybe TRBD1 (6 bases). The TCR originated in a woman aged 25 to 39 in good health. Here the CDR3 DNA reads TGCGCCAGCAGCTTGGCCCCAGGGGCAGGTTCACCCCTCCACTTT. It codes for CASSLAPGAGSPLHF.